The clone carrying this TCR beta chain turned up a few times. Its antigen is not known. The data originate from a study of CD8 T cells in ankylosing spondylitis. Each CDR3 protein gets one entry after TCRdb re-called the 5' RACE reads with MiXCR. This table has 130,000 or so distinct CDR3 sequences, about a sixth appearing once. Study-wide points: The authors found the disease-linked clones to be CD8+ and relatively rare in peripheral blood. Apparently characteristic of ankylosing spondylitis blood was a TCR beta motif (eight highly homologous variants).

This receptor was identified in a male donor with ankylosing spondylitis. What was sequenced was blood, either unsorted or a sorted T cell fraction (not recorded which).

The CDR3 loop reads CASSQDGWSEAFF. The DNA for the CDR3 is TGCGCCAGCAGCCAAGATGGATGGTCTGAAGCTTTCTTT. This chain uses TRBV4-1 with TRBJ1-1; D remains ambiguous. The V gene lost 0 bases and the J gene lost 6 bases, with 8 bases spanning the gap. CDR3 length: 13 amino acids. CDR1 is MGHRA and CDR2 is YSYEKL in the germline V gene.